What follows are 25 T cell receptor beta chains derived from one specimen sequenced in a study of regulatory T cells in long-lasting Graves disease. This sample's time point: newly diagnosed GD, antithyroid drugs for less than 3 months. PBMC-derived RNA was used for the TCR library. To make TCR beta libraries, researchers used iRepertoire HTBI primers and Arm-PCR of CDR3 regions. MiXCR, applied by TCRdb to the multiplex PCR reads, yields one record per CDR3 protein. Of around 450,000 distinct CDR3 sequences in the sample, 15% are singletons; the top ten hold about 8.2%. These data were also reused for a study on T cells in Graves' hyperthyroidism and ophthalmopathy.

The starting material was peripheral blood mononuclear cells (PBMCs), obtained at new diagnosis, from a patient treated with antithyroid drugs. The source of these receptors is a middle-aged woman with Graves disease.

In its sample, this clonotype was seen a few times. The chain joins TRBV3-1 to TRBJ1-2, with D uncertain. V was clipped by 3 bases and J by 2 bases, with 16 bases between them. CDR1 and CDR2 from the germline V gene are LGHDT and YNNKEL (reference sequence). CDR3 length: 16 amino acids. CDR3 loop: CASSHHLGYRNYGYTF. CDR3 nucleotide sequence: TGTGCCAGCAGCCATCACCTTGGATACAGAAACTATGGCTACACCTTC.

This clonotype was seen many times. This chain joins TRBV28 and TRBJ2-2; 10 nucleotides match TRBD2. Germline CDR1 and CDR2: MDHEN and SYDVKM. The V and J ends lost 5 bases and 6 bases, in that order; junction bases with no gene match: 6. The CDR3 is 15 residues long. Here the CDR3 reads CASSGLAGVPGELFF. CDR3 in DNA: TGTGCCAGCAGTGGGCTAGCGGGAGTGCCCGGGGAGCTGTTTTTT.

This clonotype has ten or more counts. The chain links TRBV19 to TRBJ1-2, with a weak D call TRBD1 (6 bases). This CDR3 is built from 13 residues. V was trimmed by 5 bases and J by 2 bases, leaving 9 bases between them. Per germline, CDR1 LNHDA and CDR2 SQIVND (reference sequence). DNA for the CDR3: TGTGCCAGTAGTGCCGGGACAAACTATGGCTACACCTTC. It yields the protein CASSAGTNYGYTF. Supplemented by reference TRBV19 and TRBJ1-2, the full variable domain reads DGGITQSPKYLFRKEGQNVTLSCEQNLNHDAMYWYRQDPGQGLRLIYYSQIVNDFQKGDIAEGYSVSREKKESFPLTVTSAQKNPTAFYLCASSAGTNYGYTFGSGTRLTVV.

This clonotype was detected ten times or more. The CDR3, as DNA: TGTGCCAGCAGTTTACAGGGTAACTATGGCTACACCTTC. This codes for CASSLQGNYGYTF. This chain uses TRBV27 with TRBJ1-2; TRBD1 might be the D (5 bases). Germline-derived CDR1 and CDR2 are MNHEY and SMNVEV (reference sequence). The CDR3 extends over 13 amino acids. With 2 bases removed from V and 1 base from J, the gap between germline ends came to 5 bases.

The V call is TRBV5-1, the J call TRBJ1-1; D is possibly TRBD1 (5 bases). The length of the CDR3 is 15 residues. V was pared by 1 base and J by 1 base, with 11 bases between. CDR1 and CDR2 from the germline V gene are SGHRS and YFSETQ. CDR3 sequence: CASSLWYGGNTEAFF. CDR3 bases: TGCGCCAGCAGCTTGTGGTATGGGGGGAACACTGAAGCTTTCTTT.

This clonotype showed up many times. The chain has TRBV28 and TRBJ2-2; 10 bases map to TRBD2. There are 16 residues in the CDR3. V shed 4 bases, J shed 4 bases, and the junction held 6 bases outside the gene matches. CDR1 and CDR2 (germline): MDHEN, SYDVKM. The CDR3 DNA follows: TGTGCCAGCAGTTGGGAGTCTAGCGGGGGCACCGGGGAGCTGTTTTTT. Residues: CASSWESSGGTGELFF.

This clonotype was observed at least ten times. This chain links TRBV12-3 or TRBV12-4 with TRBJ1-6; 9 bases line up with TRBD1. This CDR3 has 14 residues. V trimming: 7 bases; J trimming: 10 bases; junction bases outside the gene matches: 8. As DNA, the CDR3 is TGTGCCAGCACCACGACAGGGGGTGGCTCACCCCTCCACTTT. It codes for CASTTTGGGSPLHF.

This clonotype was counted ten times or more. The chain recombines TRBV20-1 with TRBJ1-1; no firm D call. CDR1 and CDR2 from the germline V gene are DFQATT and SNEGSKA (reference sequence). The CDR3 extends over 12 amino acids. V lost 6 bases to trimming and J lost 1 base, with 9 bases between them. The CDR3 sequence is CSALSRNTEAFF. Here the CDR3 DNA reads TGCAGTGCCCTTTCGCGGAACACTGAAGCTTTCTTT.

This clonotype was picked up many times. The J gene is TRBJ2-3, the V gene TRBV2; TRBD2 matches at 12 bases. CDR1 and CDR2 from the germline V gene are SNHLY and FYNNEI. With V trimmed by 6 bases and J by 1 base, 5 bases remained unmatched. This CDR3 has 16 amino acids. The CDR3 DNA sequence: TGTGCCAGCAGGACTAGCGGGAGTGGGGGCACAGATACGCAGTATTTT. It is translated as CASRTSGSGGTDTQYF.

This rearrangement joins TRBV27 to TRBJ2-7; possibly TRBD1 for D (6 bases). The CDR3 has 15 amino acids. Per the germline V gene, CDR1 is MNHEY and CDR2 is SMNVEV (reference sequence). V lost 6 bases to trimming and J lost 2 bases, with 17 bases between them. CDR3 DNA: TGTGCCAGCAGCCACCGGGACACCGCGACCTACGAGCAGTACTTC. Protein: CASSHRDTATYEQYF.

The V call is TRBV12-3 or TRBV12-4, the J call TRBJ1-1, with 11 bases identical to TRBD1. The CDR3 is 16 amino acids. After removal of 3 bases from V and 5 bases from J, the junction contained 8 bases not matched to a gene. This CDR3 reads CASSFPGTGGRTEAFF. CDR3 in DNA: TGTGCCAGCAGTTTTCCCGGGACAGGGGGACGGACTGAAGCTTTCTTT.

In its sample, this clonotype was seen a few times. This chain uses TRBV25-1 with TRBJ2-3; no firm D call. V was pared by 2 bases and J by 2 bases, with 8 bases between. Germline values: CDR1 MGHDK, CDR2 SYGVNS. The CDR3 extends over 14 amino acids. The CDR3 coding sequence is TGTGCCAGCAGTGAAACCCCCTACACAGATACGCAGTATTTT. It yields the protein CASSETPYTDTQYF.

A remark on this clonotype: A read error is the likely source, as a far larger clone sits one nucleotide away. The J gene is TRBJ2-7, the V gene TRBV11-3; 8 nucleotides line up with TRBD2. Unmatched junction bases numbered 11, after V lost 3 bases and J lost 7 bases. The CDR3 is made up of 15 amino acids. The germline V gene encodes CDR1 SGHNT and CDR2 YENEEA. The CDR3: CASSLTSASYNEQYF. The CDR3 DNA sequence: TGTGCCAGCAGCTTGACTAGCGCATCCTACAATGAGCAGTACTTC.

The sample holds a few counts of this clonotype. J is TRBJ2-7 and V is TRBV6-5; unclear D gene. Germline V lookup: CDR1 MNHEY, CDR2 SVGAGI. V lost 0 bases and J lost 5, with 8 bases in between. The CDR3 is 13 amino acids. The DNA of the CDR3 is TGTGCCAGCAGTTACTCATGGGTGGACGAGCAGTACTTC. It encodes CASSYSWVDEQYF.

This clonotype came up many times. The CDR3 sequence: CASSPGLAGIGAQYF. The CDR3 DNA reads TGTGCCAGCAGTCCCGGACTAGCGGGAATAGGCGCCCAGTACTTC. This sequence joins TRBV2 and TRBJ2-5; TRBD2 matches at 12 bases. The V and J ends lost 5 bases and 9 bases, in that order; junction bases with no gene match: 10. Germline V gives CDR1 SNHLY, CDR2 FYNNEI. This CDR3 spans 15 amino acids.

A few counts support this clonotype. V and J are TRBV19 and TRBJ2-7, with 7 bases identical to TRBD2. Germline V gene sequence: CDR1 LNHDA, CDR2 SQIVND (reference sequence). CDR3 length: 20 residues. V trimming: 7 bases; J trimming: 2 bases; junction bases outside the gene matches: 26. The DNA for the CDR3 is TGTGCCAGTACCCTCCGGTTTGTGGGTGGGAAGCGGGACGAGACCTACGAGCAGTACTTC. The encoded protein is CASTLRFVGGKRDETYEQYF.

This clonotype was recorded at least ten times. The rearrangement joins TRBV11-3 to TRBJ1-1; 9 bases line up with TRBD1. V was pared by 5 bases and J by 4 bases, with 2 bases of the junction left unmatched. The CDR3 runs 13 residues. Germline loops: CDR1 SGHNT, CDR2 YENEEA. The CDR3 protein is CASSQTGGTEAFF. DNA for the CDR3: TGTGCCAGCAGCCAGACAGGGGGCACTGAAGCTTTCTTT.

This clonotype has only a few counts. The genes are TRBV19 and TRBJ2-5; no firm D call. The CDR3 has 13 residues. Germline V gives CDR1 LNHDA, CDR2 SQIVND (reference sequence). Deletions cut 4 bases from V and 2 bases from J, with 8 bases between. CDR3 region: CASSSVVQETQYF. The CDR3 bases are TGTGCCAGTAGTAGTGTTGTACAAGAGACCCAGTACTTC.

The chain links TRBV28 to TRBJ2-3; D is possibly TRBD2 (7 bases). The CDR3 has 16 amino acids. Germline values: CDR1 MDHEN, CDR2 SYDVKM. V lost 3 bases and J lost 1, with 14 bases in between. CDR3 loop: CASSLKLGGRTDTQYF. The CDR3 DNA sequence: TGTGCCAGCAGTTTGAAGTTGGGGGGGCGCACAGATACGCAGTATTTT.

This sequence joins TRBV12-3 or TRBV12-4 and TRBJ2-5, with D unclear. V was trimmed by 2 bases and J by 4 bases, leaving 8 bases between them. There are 13 residues in the CDR3. The DNA for the CDR3 is TGTGCCAGCAGTTTAAATGTACGAGAGACCCAGTACTTC. Translation: CASSLNVRETQYF.

The chain has TRBV28 and TRBJ1-5; tentative D call: TRBD1 (6 bases). The CDR3 contains 15 residues. The V gene lost 5 bases and the J gene lost 4 bases, with 15 bases spanning the gap. The germline V gene has CDR1 MDHEN and CDR2 SYDVKM. This chain's CDR3 is CASSQRDMPNQPQHF. The CDR3 DNA reads as TGTGCCAGCAGTCAACGGGACATGCCTAATCAGCCCCAGCATTTT.

This clonotype was recorded a few times. The CDR3 spells CASSWHGQGLNTEAFF. The CDR3 DNA sequence: TGTGCCAGCAGCTGGCATGGACAGGGGTTGAACACTGAAGCTTTCTTT. The gene calls are TRBV5-6 and TRBJ1-1; 9 bases map to TRBD1. This CDR3 has 16 residues. Germline V gives CDR1 SGHDT, CDR2 YYEEEE. Germline trimming cut 3 bases from V and 0 bases from J; bases unmatched to any gene: 6.

The chain combines TRBV19 with TRBJ2-2; 9 positions match TRBD1. Trimming took 6 bases from V and 7 from J; bases not matched to a gene: 15. Germline CDR1 is LNHDA and CDR2 is SQIVND (reference sequence). The CDR3 consists of 17 residues. The CDR3 coding sequence is TGTGCCAGTAGCTCCTCTGCAGGGACAGGGATGATCGGGGAGCTGTTTTTT. Translated, it gives CASSSSAGTGMIGELFF. The full variable domain, completed using reference TRBV19 and TRBJ2-2, is DGGITQSPKYLFRKEGQNVTLSCEQNLNHDAMYWYRQDPGQGLRLIYYSQIVNDFQKGDIAEGYSVSREKKESFPLTVTSAQKNPTAFYLCASSSSAGTGMIGELFFGEGSRLTVL.

There are many counts of this clonotype. V and J are TRBV28 and TRBJ2-7, with D unresolved. This CDR3 comprises 17 residues. Per the germline V gene, CDR1 is MDHEN and CDR2 is SYDVKM. With 2 bases removed from V and 6 bases from J, the gap between germline ends came to 23 bases. CDR3 amino acids: CASSLEGARPRLLEQYF. DNA of the CDR3: TGTGCCAGCAGTTTAGAAGGCGCGCGACCCCGATTACTCGAGCAGTACTTC.

This clonotype was recorded many times. This chain connects TRBV3-1 to TRBJ2-1; D is undetermined. This CDR3 contains 13 residues. Trimming removed 3 bases from V and 0 bases from J, with 3 bases in between. Germline CDR1 reads LGHDT; CDR2 reads YNNKEL (reference sequence). CDR3 DNA: TGTGCCAGCAGCCACTTCTCCTACAATGAGCAGTTCTTC. Its protein product is CASSHFSYNEQFF.